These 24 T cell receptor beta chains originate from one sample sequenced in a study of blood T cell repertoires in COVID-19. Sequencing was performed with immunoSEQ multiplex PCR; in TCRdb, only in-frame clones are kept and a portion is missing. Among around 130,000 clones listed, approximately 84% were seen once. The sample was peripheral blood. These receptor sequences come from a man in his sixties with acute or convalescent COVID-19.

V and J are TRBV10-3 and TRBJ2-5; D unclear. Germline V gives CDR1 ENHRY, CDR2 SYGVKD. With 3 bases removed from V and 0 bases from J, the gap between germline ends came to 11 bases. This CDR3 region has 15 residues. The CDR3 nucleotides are TGTGCCATCAGTGACAGACGAGGTAACCAAGAGACCCAGTACTTC. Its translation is CAISDRRGNQETQYF.

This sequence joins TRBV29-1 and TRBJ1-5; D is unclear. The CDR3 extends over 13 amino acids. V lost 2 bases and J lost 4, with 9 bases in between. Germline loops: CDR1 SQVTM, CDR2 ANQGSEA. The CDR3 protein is CSVEYSKNQPQHF. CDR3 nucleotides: TGCAGCGTTGAATACAGCAAAAATCAGCCCCAGCATTTT.

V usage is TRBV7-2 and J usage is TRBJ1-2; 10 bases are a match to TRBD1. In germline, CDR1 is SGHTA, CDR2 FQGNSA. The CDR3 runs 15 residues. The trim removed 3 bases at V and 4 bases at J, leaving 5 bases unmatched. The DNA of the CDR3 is TGTGCCAGCAGCTTGGAGACAGGGGGCGTCTATGGCTACACCTTC. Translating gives CASSLETGGVYGYTF.

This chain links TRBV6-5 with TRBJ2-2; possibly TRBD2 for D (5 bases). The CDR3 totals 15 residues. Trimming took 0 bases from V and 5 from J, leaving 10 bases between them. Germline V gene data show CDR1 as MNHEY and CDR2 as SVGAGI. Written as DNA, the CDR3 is TGTGCCAGCAGTTACTCGAGGGCCGGTACCGGGGAGCTGTTTTTT. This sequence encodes CASSYSRAGTGELFF.

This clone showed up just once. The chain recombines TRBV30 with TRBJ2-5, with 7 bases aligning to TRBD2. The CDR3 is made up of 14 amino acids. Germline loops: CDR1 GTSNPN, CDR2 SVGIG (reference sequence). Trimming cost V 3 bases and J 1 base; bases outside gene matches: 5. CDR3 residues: CAWSQLASQETQYF. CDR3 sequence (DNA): TGTGCCTGGAGCCAACTAGCGTCCCAAGAGACCCAGTACTTC.

The chain's CDR3 is CASSVIDQTGDTQYF. In DNA form, the CDR3 reads TGTGCCAGCAGCGTAATAGACCAAACCGGGGATACGCAGTATTTT. This rearrangement joins TRBV9 to TRBJ2-3; no clear D. Germline CDR1 and CDR2: SGDLS and YYNGEE. Trimming removed 1 base from V and 6 bases from J, with 15 bases in between. The CDR3 has 15 residues.

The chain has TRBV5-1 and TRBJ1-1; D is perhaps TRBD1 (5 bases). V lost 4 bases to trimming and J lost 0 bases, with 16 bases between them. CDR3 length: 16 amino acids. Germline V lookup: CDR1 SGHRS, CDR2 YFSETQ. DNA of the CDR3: TGCGCCAGCAGCAGGGGCCCCGCTGAGATGAACACTGAAGCTTTCTTT. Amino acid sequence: CASSRGPAEMNTEAFF.

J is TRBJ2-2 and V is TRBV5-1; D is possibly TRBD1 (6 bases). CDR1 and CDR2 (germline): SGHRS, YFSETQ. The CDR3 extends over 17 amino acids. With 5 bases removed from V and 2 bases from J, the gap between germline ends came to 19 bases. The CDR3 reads CASSKAGTTSNTGELFF. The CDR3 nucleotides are TGCGCCAGCAGTAAAGCCGGGACAACCTCTAACACCGGGGAGCTGTTTTTT.

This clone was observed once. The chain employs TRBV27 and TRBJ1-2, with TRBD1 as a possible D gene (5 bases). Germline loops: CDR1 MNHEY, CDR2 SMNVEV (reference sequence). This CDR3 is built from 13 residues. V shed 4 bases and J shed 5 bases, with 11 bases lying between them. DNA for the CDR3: TGTGCCAGCAGTTGGACACGAGGTTATGGCTACACCTTC. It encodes CASSWTRGYGYTF.

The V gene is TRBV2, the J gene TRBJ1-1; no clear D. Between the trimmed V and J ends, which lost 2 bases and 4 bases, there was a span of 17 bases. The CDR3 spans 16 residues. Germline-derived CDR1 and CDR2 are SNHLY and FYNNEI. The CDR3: CASSEMSRTYSTEAFF. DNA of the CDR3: TGTGCCAGCAGTGAAATGAGCCGTACCTATAGCACTGAAGCTTTCTTT.

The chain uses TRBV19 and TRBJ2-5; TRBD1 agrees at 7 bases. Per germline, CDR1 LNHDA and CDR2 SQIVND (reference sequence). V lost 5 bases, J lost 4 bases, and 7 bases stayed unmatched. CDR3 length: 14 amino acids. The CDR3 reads CASSETGVTETQYF. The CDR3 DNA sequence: TGTGCCAGTAGTGAAACAGGGGTTACAGAGACCCAGTACTTC.

In nucleotides, the CDR3 is TGCAGCGTTGCTAATCGGGGGTCGGACAGGGCGAACACTGAAGCTTTCTTT. It yields the protein CSVANRGSDRANTEAFF. V gene TRBV29-1 combines with J gene TRBJ1-1; 8 bases are shared with TRBD1. The length of the CDR3 is 17 residues. V trimming: 4 bases; J trimming: 1 base; junction bases outside the gene matches: 14. Germline assignment: CDR1 SQVTM and CDR2 ANQGSEA.

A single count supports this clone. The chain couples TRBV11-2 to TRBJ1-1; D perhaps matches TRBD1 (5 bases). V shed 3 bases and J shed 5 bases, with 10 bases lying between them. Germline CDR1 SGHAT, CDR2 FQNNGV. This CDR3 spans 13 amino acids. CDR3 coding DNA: TGTGCCAGCAGCTTTAGCAGGGCAACTGAAGCTTTCTTT. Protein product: CASSFSRATEAFF.

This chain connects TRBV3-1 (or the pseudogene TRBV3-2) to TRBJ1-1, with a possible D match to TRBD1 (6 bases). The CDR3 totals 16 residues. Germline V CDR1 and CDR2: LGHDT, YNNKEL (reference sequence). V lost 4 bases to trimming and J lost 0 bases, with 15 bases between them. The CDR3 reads CASSPRGGGLNTEAFF. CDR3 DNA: TGTGCCAGCAGCCCCCGAGGGGGGGGCTTGAACACTGAAGCTTTCTTT.

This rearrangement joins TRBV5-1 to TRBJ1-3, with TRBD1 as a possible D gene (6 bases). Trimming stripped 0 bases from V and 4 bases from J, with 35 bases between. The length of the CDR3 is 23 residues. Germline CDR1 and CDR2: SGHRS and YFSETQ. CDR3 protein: CASSLVRGLIMAQAINEGNTIYF. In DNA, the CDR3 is TGCGCCAGCAGCTTGGTAAGGGGGTTGATAATGGCTCAGGCTATCAATGAGGGAAACACCATATATTTT.

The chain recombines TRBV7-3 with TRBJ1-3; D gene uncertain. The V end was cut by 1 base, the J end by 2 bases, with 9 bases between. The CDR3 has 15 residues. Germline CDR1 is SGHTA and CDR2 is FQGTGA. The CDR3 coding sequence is TGTGCCAGCAGCTTAATGGCGGAAGCTGGAAACACCATATATTTT. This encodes CASSLMAEAGNTIYF.

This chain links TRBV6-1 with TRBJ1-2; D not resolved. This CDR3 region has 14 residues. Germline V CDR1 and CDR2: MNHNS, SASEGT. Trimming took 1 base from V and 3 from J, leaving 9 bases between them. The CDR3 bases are TGTGCCAGCAGTGAAGGAGAGAGGTACTATGGCTACACCTTC. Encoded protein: CASSEGERYYGYTF.

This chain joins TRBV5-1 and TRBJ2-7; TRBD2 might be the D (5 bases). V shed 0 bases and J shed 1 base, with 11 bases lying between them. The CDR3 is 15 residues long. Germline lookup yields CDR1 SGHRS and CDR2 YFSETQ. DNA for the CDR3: TGCGCCAGCAGCTTGGGAGTAGCGCTATCCTACGAGCAGTACTTC. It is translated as CASSLGVALSYEQYF.

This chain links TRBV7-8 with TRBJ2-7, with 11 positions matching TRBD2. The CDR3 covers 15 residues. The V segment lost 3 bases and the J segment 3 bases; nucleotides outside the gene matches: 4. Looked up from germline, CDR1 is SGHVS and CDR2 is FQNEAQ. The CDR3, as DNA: TGTGCCAGCAGCTTGGGACTAGCGGTTCGCTACGAGCAGTACTTC. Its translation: CASSLGLAVRYEQYF.

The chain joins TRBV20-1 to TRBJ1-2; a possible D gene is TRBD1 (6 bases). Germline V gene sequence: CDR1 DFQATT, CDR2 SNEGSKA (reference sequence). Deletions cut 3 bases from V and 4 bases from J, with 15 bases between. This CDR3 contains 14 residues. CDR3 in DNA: TGCAGTGCTAGTCTCCGACAGGACTTCTATGGCTACACCTTC. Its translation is CSASLRQDFYGYTF.

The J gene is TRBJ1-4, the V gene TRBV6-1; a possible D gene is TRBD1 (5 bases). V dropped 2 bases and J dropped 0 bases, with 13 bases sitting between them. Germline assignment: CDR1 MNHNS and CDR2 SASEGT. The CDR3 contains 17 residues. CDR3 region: CASSEWGGTATNEKLFF. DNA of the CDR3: TGTGCCAGCAGTGAATGGGGGGGAACGGCAACTAATGAAAAACTGTTTTTT.

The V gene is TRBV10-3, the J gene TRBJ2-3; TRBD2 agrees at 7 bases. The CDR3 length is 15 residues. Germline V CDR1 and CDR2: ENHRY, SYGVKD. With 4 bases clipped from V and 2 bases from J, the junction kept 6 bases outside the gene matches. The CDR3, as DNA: TGTGCCATCAGTGCCGCGGGGGAACTCACAGATACGCAGTATTTT. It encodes CAISAAGELTDTQYF.

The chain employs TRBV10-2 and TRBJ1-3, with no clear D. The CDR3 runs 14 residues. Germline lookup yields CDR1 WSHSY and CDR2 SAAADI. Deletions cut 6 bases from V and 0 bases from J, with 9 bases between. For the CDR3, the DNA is TGCGCCAGCAGGACTGGCACCTCTGGAAACACCATATATTTT. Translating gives CASRTGTSGNTIYF.

The CDR3 spells CASSRVSGWNEQFF. In DNA, the CDR3 is TGTGCCAGCAGTCGTGTTTCAGGGTGGAATGAGCAGTTCTTC. V gene TRBV6-5 combines with J gene TRBJ2-1; D perhaps matches TRBD1 (5 bases). CDR3 length: 14 residues. Per germline, CDR1 MNHEY and CDR2 SVGAGI. Trimming took off 5 bases at V and 7 bases at J, with 15 bases between the two ends.